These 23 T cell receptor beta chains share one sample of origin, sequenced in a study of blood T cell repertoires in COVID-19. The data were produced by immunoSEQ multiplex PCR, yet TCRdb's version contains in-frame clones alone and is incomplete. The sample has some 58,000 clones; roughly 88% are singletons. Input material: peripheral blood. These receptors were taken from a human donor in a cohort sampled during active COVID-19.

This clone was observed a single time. CDR3 in DNA: TGTGCCAGCAGGGCGGGACAGGGGGAGAACACTGAAGCTTTCTTT. Protein sequence: CASRAGQGENTEAFF. The J gene is TRBJ1-1, the V gene TRBV6-6; 11 bases are shared with TRBD1. Germline loops: CDR1 MNHNY, CDR2 SVGAGI (reference sequence). J was trimmed by 1 base and V by 6 bases; bases with no gene match: 4. This CDR3 region has 15 residues.

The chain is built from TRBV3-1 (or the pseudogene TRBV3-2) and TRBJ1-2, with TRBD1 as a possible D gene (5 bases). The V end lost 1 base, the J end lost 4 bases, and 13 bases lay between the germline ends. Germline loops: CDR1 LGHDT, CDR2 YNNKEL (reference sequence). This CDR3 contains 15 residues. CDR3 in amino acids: CASSQVRSGRYGYTF. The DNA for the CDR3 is TGTGCCAGCAGCCAAGTGCGGTCAGGGCGCTATGGCTACACCTTC.

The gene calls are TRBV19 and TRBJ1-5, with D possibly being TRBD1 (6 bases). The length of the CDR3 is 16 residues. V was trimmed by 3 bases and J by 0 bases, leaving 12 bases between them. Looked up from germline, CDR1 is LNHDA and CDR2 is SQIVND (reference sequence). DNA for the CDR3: TGTGCCAGTAGTATGGGGGGGGCTAATAGCAATCAGCCCCAGCATTTT. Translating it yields CASSMGGANSNQPQHF.

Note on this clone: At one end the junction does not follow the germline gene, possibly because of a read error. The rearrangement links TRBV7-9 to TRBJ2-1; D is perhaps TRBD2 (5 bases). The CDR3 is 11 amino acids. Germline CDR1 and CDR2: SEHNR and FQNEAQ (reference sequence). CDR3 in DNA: TGTGCCAGCAGCTTATCCGACGGGGAGCTCTTC. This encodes CASSLSDGELF.

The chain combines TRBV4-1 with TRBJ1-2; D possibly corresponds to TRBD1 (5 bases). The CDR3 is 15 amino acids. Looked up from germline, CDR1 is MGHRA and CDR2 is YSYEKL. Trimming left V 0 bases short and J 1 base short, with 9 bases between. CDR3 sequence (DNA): TGCGCCAGCAGCCAAGACAGGGTATTTAACTATGGCTACACCTTC. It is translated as CASSQDRVFNYGYTF.

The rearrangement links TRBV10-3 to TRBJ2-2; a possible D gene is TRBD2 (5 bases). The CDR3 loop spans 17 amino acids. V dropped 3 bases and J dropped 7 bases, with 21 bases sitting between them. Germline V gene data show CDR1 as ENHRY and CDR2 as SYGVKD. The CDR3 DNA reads TGTGCCATCAGTGACCCTGGACTCCGCTCGTCGAGCGGGGAGCTGTTTTTT. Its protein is CAISDPGLRSSSGELFF.

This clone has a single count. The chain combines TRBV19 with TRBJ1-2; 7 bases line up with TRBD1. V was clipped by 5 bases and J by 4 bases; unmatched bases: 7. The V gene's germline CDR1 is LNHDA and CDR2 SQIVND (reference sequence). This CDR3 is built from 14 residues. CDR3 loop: CASSPQTGSYGYTF. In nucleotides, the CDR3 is TGTGCCAGTAGTCCACAGACAGGGAGCTATGGCTACACCTTC.

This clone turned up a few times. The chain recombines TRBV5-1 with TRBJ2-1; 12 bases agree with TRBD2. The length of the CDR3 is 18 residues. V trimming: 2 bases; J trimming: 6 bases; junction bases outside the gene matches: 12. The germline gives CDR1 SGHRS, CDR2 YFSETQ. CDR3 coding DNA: TGCGCCAGCAGCTTAAGTCCGGCTAGCGGGAGGGCCCCCAATGAGCAGTTCTTC. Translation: CASSLSPASGRAPNEQFF.

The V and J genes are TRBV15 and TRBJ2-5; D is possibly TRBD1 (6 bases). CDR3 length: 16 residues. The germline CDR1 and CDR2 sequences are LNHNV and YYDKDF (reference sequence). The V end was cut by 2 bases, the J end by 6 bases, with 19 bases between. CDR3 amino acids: CATSRSLTGGTKTQYF. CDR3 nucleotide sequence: TGTGCCACCAGCAGATCCCTGACAGGCGGTACGAAGACCCAGTACTTC.

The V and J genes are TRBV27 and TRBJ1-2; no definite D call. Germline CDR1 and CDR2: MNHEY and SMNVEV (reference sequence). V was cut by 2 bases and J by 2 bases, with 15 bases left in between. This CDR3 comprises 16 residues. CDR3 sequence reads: CASSLSLAGGNYGYTF. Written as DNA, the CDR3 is TGTGCCAGCAGTTTAAGTCTTGCTGGCGGGAACTATGGCTACACCTTC.

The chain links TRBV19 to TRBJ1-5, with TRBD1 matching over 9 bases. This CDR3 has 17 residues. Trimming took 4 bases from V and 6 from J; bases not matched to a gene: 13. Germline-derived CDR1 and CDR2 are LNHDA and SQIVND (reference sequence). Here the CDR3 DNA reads TGTGCCAGTAGTAAACTACCGGGACAGGGATCAAGTCAGCCCCAGCATTTT. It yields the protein CASSKLPGQGSSQPQHF.

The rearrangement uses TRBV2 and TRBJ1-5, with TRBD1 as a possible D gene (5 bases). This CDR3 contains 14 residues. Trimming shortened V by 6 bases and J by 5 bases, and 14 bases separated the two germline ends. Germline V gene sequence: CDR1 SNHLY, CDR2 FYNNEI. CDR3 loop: CASSPSRGDQPQHF. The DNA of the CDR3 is TGTGCCAGCAGCCCAAGTCGGGGGGATCAGCCCCAGCATTTT. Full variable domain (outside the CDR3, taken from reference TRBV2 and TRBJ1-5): EPEVTQTPSHQVTQMGQEVILRCVPISNHLYFYWYRQILGQKVEFLVSFYNNEISEKSEIFDDQFSVERPDGSNFTLKIRSTKLEDSAMYFCASSPSRGDQPQHFGDGTRLSIL.

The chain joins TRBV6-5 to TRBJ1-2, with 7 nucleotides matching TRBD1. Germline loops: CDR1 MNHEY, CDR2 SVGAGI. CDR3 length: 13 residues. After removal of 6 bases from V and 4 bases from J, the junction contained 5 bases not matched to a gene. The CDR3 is CASSDRVLYGYTF. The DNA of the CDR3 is TGTGCCAGCAGCGACAGGGTACTCTATGGCTACACCTTC.

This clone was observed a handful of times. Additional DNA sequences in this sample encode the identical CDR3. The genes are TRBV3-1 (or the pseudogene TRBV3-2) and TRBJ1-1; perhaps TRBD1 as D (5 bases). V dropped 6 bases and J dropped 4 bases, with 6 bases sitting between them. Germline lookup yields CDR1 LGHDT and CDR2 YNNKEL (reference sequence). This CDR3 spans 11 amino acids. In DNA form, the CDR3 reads TGTGCCAGCAGGGGGGGCACTGAAGCTTTCTTT. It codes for CASRGGTEAFF.

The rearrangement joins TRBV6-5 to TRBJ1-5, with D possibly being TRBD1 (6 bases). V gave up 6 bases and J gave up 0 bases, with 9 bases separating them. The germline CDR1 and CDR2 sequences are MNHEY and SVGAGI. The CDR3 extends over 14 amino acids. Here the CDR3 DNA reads TGTGCCAGCAGGGACAGCTATAGCAATCAGCCCCAGCATTTT. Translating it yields CASRDSYSNQPQHF.

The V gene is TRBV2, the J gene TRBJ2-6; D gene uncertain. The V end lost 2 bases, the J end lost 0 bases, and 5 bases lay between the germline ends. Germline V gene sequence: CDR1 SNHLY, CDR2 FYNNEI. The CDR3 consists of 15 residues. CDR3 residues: CASSELVSGANVLTF. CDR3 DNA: TGTGCCAGCAGTGAATTAGTCTCTGGGGCCAACGTCCTGACTTTC.

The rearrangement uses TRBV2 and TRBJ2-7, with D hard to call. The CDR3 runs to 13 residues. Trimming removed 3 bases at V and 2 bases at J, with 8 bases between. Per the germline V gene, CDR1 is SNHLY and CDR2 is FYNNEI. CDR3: CASSEAPTYEQYF. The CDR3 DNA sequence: TGTGCCAGCAGTGAGGCCCCCACCTACGAGCAGTACTTC.

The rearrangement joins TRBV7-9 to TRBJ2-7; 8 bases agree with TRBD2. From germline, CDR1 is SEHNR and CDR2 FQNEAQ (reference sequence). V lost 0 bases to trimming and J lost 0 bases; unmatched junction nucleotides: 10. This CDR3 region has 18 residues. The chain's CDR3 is CASSLAQTSGIFSYEQYF. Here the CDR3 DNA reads TGTGCCAGCAGCTTAGCCCAAACTAGCGGCATTTTCTCCTACGAGCAGTACTTC.

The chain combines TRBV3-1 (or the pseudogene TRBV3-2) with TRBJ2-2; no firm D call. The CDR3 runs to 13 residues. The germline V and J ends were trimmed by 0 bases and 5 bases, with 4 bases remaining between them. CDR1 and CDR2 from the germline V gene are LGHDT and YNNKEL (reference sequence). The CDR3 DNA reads TGTGCCAGCAGCCAAGACGGTACCGGGGAGCTGTTTTTT. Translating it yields CASSQDGTGELFF.

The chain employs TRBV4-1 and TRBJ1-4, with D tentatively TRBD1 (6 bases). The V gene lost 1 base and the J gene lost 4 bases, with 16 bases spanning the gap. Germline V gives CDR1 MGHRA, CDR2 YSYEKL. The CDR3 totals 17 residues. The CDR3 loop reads CASSQVSAGASNEKLFF. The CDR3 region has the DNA TGCGCCAGCAGCCAAGTCAGTGCGGGGGCCAGTAATGAAAAACTGTTTTTT.

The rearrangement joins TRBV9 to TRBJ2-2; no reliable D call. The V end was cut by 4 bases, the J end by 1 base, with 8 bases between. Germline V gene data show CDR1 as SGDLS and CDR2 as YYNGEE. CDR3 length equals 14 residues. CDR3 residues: CASSPMLNTGELFF. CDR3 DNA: TGTGCCAGCAGCCCTATGTTGAACACCGGGGAGCTGTTTTTT. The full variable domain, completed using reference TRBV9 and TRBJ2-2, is DSGVTQTPKHLITATGQRVTLRCSPRSGDLSVYWYQQSLDQGLQFLIQYYNGEERAKGNILERFSAQQFPDLHSELNLSSLELGDSALYFCASSPMLNTGELFFGEGSRLTVL.

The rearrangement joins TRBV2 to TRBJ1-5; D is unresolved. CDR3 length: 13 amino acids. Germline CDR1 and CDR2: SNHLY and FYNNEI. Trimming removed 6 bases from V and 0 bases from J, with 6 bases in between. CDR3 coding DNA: TGTGCCAGCAGCTCTTTTAGCAATCAGCCCCAGCATTTT. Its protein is CASSSFSNQPQHF.

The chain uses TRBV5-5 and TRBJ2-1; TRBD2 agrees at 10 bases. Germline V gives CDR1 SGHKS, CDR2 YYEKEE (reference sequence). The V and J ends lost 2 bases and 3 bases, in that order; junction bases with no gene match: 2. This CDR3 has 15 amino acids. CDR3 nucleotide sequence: TGTGCCAGCAGCTTAGGACTAGCGGTCTACAATGAGCAGTTCTTC. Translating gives CASSLGLAVYNEQFF.